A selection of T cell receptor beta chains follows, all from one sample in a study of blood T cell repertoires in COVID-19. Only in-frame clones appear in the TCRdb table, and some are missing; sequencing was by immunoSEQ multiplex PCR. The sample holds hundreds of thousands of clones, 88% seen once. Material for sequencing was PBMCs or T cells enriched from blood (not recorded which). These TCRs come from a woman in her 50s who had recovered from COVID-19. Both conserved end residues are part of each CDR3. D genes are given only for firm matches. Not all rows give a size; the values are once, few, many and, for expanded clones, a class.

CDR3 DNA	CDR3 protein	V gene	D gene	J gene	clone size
TGTGCCAGCAGCTTAGGTCCAGGGGGGTCTGAAAAACTGTTTTTT	CASSLGPGGSEKLFF	TRBV11-2	TRBD1	TRBJ1-4	.
TGTGCCAGCAGTTTCATGGCCTCTGGAAACACCATATATTTT	CASSFMASGNTIYF	TRBV28	.	TRBJ1-3	.
TGTGCCAGCTCACCACCCGGACATCTGAGCTCTGGGGCCAACGTCCTGACTTTC	CASSPPGHLSSGANVLTF	TRBV18	.	TRBJ2-6	.
TGTGCCAGCAGTCGATCTAACTCTGGAAACACCATATATTTT	CASSRSNSGNTIYF	TRBV28	.	TRBJ1-3	.
TGTGCCAGCCGAGGAGCGGGGCTAGGCACCTACGAGCAGTACTTC	CASRGAGLGTYEQYF	TRBV28	TRBD2	TRBJ2-7	.
TGCAGTGCTAGTCCTAGCGGGAGGCCGAACACCGGGGAGCTGTTTTTT	CSASPSGRPNTGELFF	TRBV20-1	TRBD2	TRBJ2-2	.
TGTGCCAGCAGTTTAGGGCAGTACACTGAAGCTTTCTTT	CASSLGQYTEAFF	TRBV27	.	TRBJ1-1	once
TGTGCCAGCAGTTTACTGCAGGGGGAATTTGGCACCGGGGAGCTGTTTTTT	CASSLLQGEFGTGELFF	TRBV28	TRBD1	TRBJ2-2	.
TGTGCCAGCAGCCAAGGGACAGGGATGAGCGAGCAGTACTTC	CASSQGTGMSEQYF	TRBV3-1/TRBV3-2	TRBD1	TRBJ2-7	.
TGTGCCTGGAACCGGGACACTAATTCACCCCTCCACTTT	CAWNRDTNSPLHF	TRBV30	.	TRBJ1-6	once
TGTGCCAGTAGTATGCAGGAAAATTCACCCCTCCACTTT	CASSMQENSPLHF	TRBV19	.	TRBJ1-6	.
TGCGCCAGCAGCCCCGGGACAGTAGAAGAGACCCAGTACTTC	CASSPGTVEETQYF	TRBV5-1	TRBD1	TRBJ2-5	.
TGTGCCAGCTCCCCGGGTCTCCGGGAGACCCAGTACTTC	CASSPGLRETQYF	TRBV18	.	TRBJ2-5	.
TGTGCCAGCAGCAAAACAGGGGAGCGGCCCCAGCATTTT	CASSKTGERPQHF	TRBV28	TRBD1	TRBJ1-5	.
TGTGCCAGCAGCTTAGCGGGAGGGGAACAACTGTTTTTT	CASSLAGGEQLFF	TRBV7-9	.	TRBJ1-4	.
TGTGCCAGCAGTCCATCGCGAAGGACAGGGGCCTACGAGCAGTACTTC	CASSPSRRTGAYEQYF	TRBV6-2/TRBV6-3	TRBD1	TRBJ2-7	.
TGTGCCAGCAGCGAGGACAGATATAACACCGGGGAGCTGTTTTTT	CASSEDRYNTGELFF	TRBV5-5	.	TRBJ2-2	.
TGCAGCGCGACAGGGGGCGGGTTGTACACTGAAGCTTTCTTT	CSATGGGLYTEAFF	TRBV29-1	TRBD1	TRBJ1-1	.
TGCGCCAGCAGCTTGGATTGGGACTCTACTGAAGCTTTCTTT	CASSLDWDSTEAFF	TRBV5-1	.	TRBJ1-1	.
TGTGCCAGCAGAACGCGGTCCGGCAATGAGCAGTTCTTC	CASRTRSGNEQFF	TRBV6-5	.	TRBJ2-1	.
TGTGCCAGCAGCTTAGATCGGGGACAGTTCTACGAGCAGTACTTC	CASSLDRGQFYEQYF	TRBV11-2	TRBD1	TRBJ2-7	.
TGTGCCAGCTCACCGTCTAGCGGGGGAACCTACGAGCAGTACTTC	CASSPSSGGTYEQYF	TRBV18	TRBD2	TRBJ2-7	.
TGTGCCAGCAGCCAAGGACGGGTGTACGAGCAGTACTTC	CASSQGRVYEQYF	TRBV3-1/TRBV3-2	.	TRBJ2-7	.
TGTGCCAGCAGTTTAGGGGCAGCGGGCCGAAGAGATACGCAGTATTTT	CASSLGAAGRRDTQYF	TRBV28	.	TRBJ2-3	once
TGTGCTAGTGGTCCCCAAGCCAAGACTGAAGCTTTCTTT	CASGPQAKTEAFF	TRBV12-5	.	TRBJ1-1	.
TGTGCCAGCAGTACTCCGGGACAGGGAGGGATTTCTCGTGGCTACACCTTC	CASSTPGQGGISRGYTF	TRBV27	TRBD1	TRBJ1-2	few
TGCAGTGCCCGCGGCACTGAAGCTTTCTTT	CSARGTEAFF	TRBV20-1	.	TRBJ1-1	once
TGTGCCAGCTCACCACCGTTACTCGATAACTATGGCTACACCTTC	CASSPPLLDNYGYTF	TRBV18	.	TRBJ1-2	.
TGTGCCAGAAGCTTGGTAGCCCTTTTCATGAATGAGCAGTTCTTC	CARSLVALFMNEQFF	TRBV5-3	.	TRBJ2-1	.
TGTGCCAGCAGCTTGCCCCCGAGGAACACCATATATTTT	CASSLPPRNTIYF	TRBV7-2	.	TRBJ1-3	.
TGTGCCAGCAGCGTCTCTCCTAGCACAGATACGCAGTATTTT	CASSVSPSTDTQYF	TRBV9	.	TRBJ2-3	.
TGTGCCAGCAGCCTCCGGACAGATAATGAAAAACTGTTTTTT	CASSLRTDNEKLFF	TRBV7-9	.	TRBJ1-4	.
TGTGCCGGCGGGACAGCTAATGAAAAACTGTTTTTT	CAGGTANEKLFF	TRBV2	TRBD1	TRBJ1-4	few
TGTGCCAGCAGCTCGGGGGGCTCCTACAATGAGCAGTTCTTC	CASSSGGSYNEQFF	TRBV11-3	TRBD2	TRBJ2-1	.
TGCAGCGTTCGGGGGAGACCGAACAATGAGCAGTTCTTC	CSVRGRPNNEQFF	TRBV29-1	.	TRBJ2-1	.
TGTGCCAGTAGTATGAACAGGGTCAATCAGCCCCAGCATTTT	CASSMNRVNQPQHF	TRBV19	.	TRBJ1-5	.
TGTGCCAGCAGGCCCCAGACAGGAAAGAATGAAAAACTGTTTTTT	CASRPQTGKNEKLFF	TRBV6-5	.	TRBJ1-4	.
TGTGCCAGCAGCTTGGAACAGTCTTCGTCCCCCTATAATTCACCCCTCCACTTT	CASSLEQSSSPYNSPLHF	TRBV5-4	.	TRBJ1-6	.
TGTGCCAGCAGCTTAATTAATGGCAATCAGCCCCAGCATTTT	CASSLINGNQPQHF	TRBV7-2	.	TRBJ1-5	few
TGTGCCATCAGTGAGGTGCAGGTCACCGGGGAGCTGTTTTTT	CAISEVQVTGELFF	TRBV10-3	.	TRBJ2-2	.
TGTGCCAGCAGCTTATCCCAGGGGGCGGGGGAGACCCAGTACTTC	CASSLSQGAGETQYF	TRBV7-9	TRBD1	TRBJ2-5	.
TGTGCCAGCAGTACGCAGGGTGGGGTCGGCGGAAAACTGTTTTTT	CASSTQGGVGGKLFF	TRBV28	.	TRBJ1-4	.